This record looks at one T cell receptor (beta chain) sequence and its context. This record belongs to a study of blood T cell repertoires in COVID-19. This table comes from immunoSEQ multiplex PCR, and its TCRdb copy is limited to in-frame clones, with some not included. Here the sample spans 220,000 or so clones, 75% to 90% being singletons. The sequencing sample was made of peripheral blood. This receptor was identified in a woman at least 80 years old with COVID-19, enrolled during active disease.

This chain's CDR3 is CASSSSGQGYEQYF. As DNA, the CDR3 is TGTGCCAGCAGCTCGTCGGGACAGGGGTACGAGCAGTACTTC. V usage is TRBV11-1 and J usage is TRBJ2-7, with 10 bases lining up with TRBD1. The CDR3 length is 14 residues. Per the germline V gene, CDR1 is SGHAT and CDR2 is FQDESV (reference sequence). With V trimmed by 4 bases and J by 4 bases, 4 bases remained unmatched.